The T cell receptor (beta chain) described here comes from a study of blood T cells in healthy people across ages. Together with a sample-barcoded 5' primer, a J-beta primer mix was included in a second PCR lasting 7 to 11 cycles. One entry per CDR3 protein, called by TCRdb with MiXCR from the 5' RACE reads. The data hold around 1.7 million distinct CDR3 sequences, with approximately 28% observed a single time. The V segment lost 5 bases and the J segment 6 bases; nucleotides outside the gene matches: 10. The CDR3 totals 14 residues. Germline V gives CDR1 DFQATT, CDR2 SNEGSKA (reference sequence). Specimen: blood. This chain uses TRBV20-1 with TRBJ2-4, with 7 positions matching TRBD2. This sequence was found in a woman aged 25 to 39 in good health. The CDR3 DNA sequence: TGCAGTGCTCCACCAGCGGGGAAAGGAAACATTCAGTACTTC. Protein sequence: CSAPPAGKGNIQYF.